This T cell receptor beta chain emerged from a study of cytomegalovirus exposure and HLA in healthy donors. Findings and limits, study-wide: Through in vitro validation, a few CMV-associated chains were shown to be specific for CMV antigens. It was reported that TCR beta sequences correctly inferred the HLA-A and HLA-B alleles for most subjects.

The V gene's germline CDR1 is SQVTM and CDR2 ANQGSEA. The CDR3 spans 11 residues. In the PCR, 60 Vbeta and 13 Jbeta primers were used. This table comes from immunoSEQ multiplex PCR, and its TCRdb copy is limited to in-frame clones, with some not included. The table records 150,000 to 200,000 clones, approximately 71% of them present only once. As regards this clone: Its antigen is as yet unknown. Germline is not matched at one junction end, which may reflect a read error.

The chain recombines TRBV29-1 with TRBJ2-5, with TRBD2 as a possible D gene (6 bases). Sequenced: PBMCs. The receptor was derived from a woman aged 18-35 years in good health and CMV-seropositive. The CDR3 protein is CSVAGLAGMHF. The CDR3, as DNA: TGCAGCGTTGCGGGTTTGGCGGGAATGCACTTC.